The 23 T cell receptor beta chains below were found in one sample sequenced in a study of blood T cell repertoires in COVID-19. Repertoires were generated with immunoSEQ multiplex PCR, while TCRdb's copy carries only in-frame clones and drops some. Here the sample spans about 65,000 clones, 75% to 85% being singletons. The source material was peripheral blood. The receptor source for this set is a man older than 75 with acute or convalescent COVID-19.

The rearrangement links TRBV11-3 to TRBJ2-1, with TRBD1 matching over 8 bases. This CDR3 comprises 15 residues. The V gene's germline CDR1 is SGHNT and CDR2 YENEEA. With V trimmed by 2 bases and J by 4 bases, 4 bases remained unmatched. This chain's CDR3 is CASSLRTGHYNEQFF. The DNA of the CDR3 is TGTGCCAGCAGCTTAAGGACAGGGCATTACAATGAGCAGTTCTTC. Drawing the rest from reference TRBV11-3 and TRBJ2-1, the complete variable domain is EAGVVQSPRYKIIEKKQPVAFWCNPISGHNTLYWYLQNLGQGPELLIRYENEEAVDDSQLPKDRFSAERLKGVDSTLKIQPAELGDSAVYLCASSLRTGHYNEQFFGPGTRLTVL.

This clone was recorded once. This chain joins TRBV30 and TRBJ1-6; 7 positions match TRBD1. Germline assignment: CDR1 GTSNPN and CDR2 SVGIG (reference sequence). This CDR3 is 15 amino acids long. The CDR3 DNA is TGTGCGACAGGGCATGATAGCTCCTATAATTCACCCCTCCACTTT. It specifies CATGHDSSYNSPLHF.

The DNA of the CDR3 is TGCGCCAGCAGCTTGACGACAGCCTACGAGCAGTACTTC. Amino acids: CASSLTTAYEQYF. The chain combines TRBV5-1 with TRBJ2-7; D possibly corresponds to TRBD1 (5 bases). V was shortened by 1 base and J by 2 bases, with 7 bases between the two germline ends. Germline CDR1 is SGHRS and CDR2 is YFSETQ. The length of the CDR3 is 13 residues.

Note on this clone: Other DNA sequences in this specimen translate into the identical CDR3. CDR3 nucleotides: TGTGCCACCAGCAGAGGACGGGACTCCTACAATGAGCAGTTCTTC. This sequence encodes CATSRGRDSYNEQFF. The chain is built from TRBV15 and TRBJ2-1, with TRBD2 as a possible D gene (5 bases). The V gene lost 1 base and the J gene lost 0 bases, with 7 bases spanning the gap. Germline CDR1 reads LNHNV; CDR2 reads YYDKDF (reference sequence). The CDR3 runs to 15 residues.

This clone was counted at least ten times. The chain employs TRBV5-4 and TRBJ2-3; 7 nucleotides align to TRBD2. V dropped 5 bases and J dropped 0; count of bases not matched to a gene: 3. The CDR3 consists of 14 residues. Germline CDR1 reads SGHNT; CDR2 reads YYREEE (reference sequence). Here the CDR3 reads CASSSGGSTDTQYF. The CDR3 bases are TGTGCCAGCAGTTCGGGGGGTAGCACAGATACGCAGTATTTT.

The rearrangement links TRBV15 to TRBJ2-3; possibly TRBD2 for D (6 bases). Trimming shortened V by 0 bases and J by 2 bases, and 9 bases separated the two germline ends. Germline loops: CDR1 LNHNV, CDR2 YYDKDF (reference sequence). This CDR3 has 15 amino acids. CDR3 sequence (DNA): TGTGCCACCAGCAGAGATTGGAGGGTCACAGATACGCAGTATTTT. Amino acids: CATSRDWRVTDTQYF.

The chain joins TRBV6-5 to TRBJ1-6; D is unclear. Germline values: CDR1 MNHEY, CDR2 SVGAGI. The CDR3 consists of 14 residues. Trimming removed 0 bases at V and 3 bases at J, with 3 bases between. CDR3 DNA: TGTGCCAGCAGTTACTCCGGCTATAATTCACCCCTCCACTTT. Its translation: CASSYSGYNSPLHF.

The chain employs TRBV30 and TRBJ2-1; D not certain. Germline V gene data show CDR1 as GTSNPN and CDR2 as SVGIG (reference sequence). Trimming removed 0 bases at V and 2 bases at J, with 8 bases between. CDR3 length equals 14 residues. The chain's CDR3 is CAWSVRATYNEQFF. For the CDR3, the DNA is TGTGCCTGGAGTGTACGAGCGACCTACAATGAGCAGTTCTTC.

CDR3: CSAWTGTAYEQYF. CDR3 sequence (DNA): TGCAGCGCCTGGACAGGGACAGCCTACGAGCAGTACTTC. V gene TRBV29-1 combines with J gene TRBJ2-7; 8 bases align to TRBD1. Germline V gene sequence: CDR1 SQVTM, CDR2 ANQGSEA. The CDR3 is 13 residues long. Unmatched junction bases numbered 7, after V lost 7 bases and J lost 2 bases.

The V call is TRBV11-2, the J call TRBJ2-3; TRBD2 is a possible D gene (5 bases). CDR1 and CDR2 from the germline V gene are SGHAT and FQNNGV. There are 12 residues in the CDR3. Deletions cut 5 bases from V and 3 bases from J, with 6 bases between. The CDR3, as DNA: TGTGCCAGCAGCCGGGATACAGATACGCAGTATTTT. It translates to CASSRDTDTQYF.

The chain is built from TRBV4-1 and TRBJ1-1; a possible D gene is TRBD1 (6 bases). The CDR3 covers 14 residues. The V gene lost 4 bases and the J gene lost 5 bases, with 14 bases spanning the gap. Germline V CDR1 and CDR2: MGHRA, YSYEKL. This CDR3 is CASSRTGTTTEAFF. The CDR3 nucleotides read TGCGCCAGCAGCCGTACCGGGACAACGACTGAAGCTTTCTTT.

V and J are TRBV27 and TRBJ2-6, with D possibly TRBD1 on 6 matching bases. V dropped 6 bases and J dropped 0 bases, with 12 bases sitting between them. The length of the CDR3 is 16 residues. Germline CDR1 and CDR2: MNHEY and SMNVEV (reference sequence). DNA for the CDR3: TGTGCCAGCAGGCTACTACAGGGCTCTGGGGCCAACGTCCTGACTTTC. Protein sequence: CASRLLQGSGANVLTF.

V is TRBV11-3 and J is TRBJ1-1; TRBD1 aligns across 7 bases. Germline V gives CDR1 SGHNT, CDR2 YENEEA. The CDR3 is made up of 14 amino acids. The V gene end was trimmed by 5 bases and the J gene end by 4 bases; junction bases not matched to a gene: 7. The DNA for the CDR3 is TGTGCCAGCAGCGGGAGACAGGGAATCACTGAAGCTTTCTTT. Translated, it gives CASSGRQGITEAFF.

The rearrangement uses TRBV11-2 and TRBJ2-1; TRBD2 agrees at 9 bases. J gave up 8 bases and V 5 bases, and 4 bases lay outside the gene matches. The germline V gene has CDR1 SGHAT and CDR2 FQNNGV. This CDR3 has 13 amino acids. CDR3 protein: CASSLASGDEQFF. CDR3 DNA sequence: TGTGCCAGCAGCCTGGCTAGCGGGGATGAGCAGTTCTTC.

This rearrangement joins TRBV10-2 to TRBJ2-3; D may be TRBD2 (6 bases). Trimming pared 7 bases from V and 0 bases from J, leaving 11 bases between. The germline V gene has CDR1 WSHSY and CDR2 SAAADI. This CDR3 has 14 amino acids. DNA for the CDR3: TGCGCCAGCAAGGAGGGGCACAGCACAGATACGCAGTATTTT. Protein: CASKEGHSTDTQYF.

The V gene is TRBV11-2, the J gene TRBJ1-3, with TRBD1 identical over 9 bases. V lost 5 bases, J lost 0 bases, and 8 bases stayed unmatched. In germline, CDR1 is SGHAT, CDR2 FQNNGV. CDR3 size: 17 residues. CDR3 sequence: CASSIGTGRRSGNTIYF. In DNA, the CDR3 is TGTGCCAGCAGCATCGGGACAGGGAGACGCTCTGGAAACACCATATATTTT.

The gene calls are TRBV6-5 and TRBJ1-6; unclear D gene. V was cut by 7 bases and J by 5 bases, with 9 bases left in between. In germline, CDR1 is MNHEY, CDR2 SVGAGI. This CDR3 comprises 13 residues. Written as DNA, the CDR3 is TGTGCCAGCACACGGGGAGATAATTCACCCCTCCACTTT. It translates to CASTRGDNSPLHF.

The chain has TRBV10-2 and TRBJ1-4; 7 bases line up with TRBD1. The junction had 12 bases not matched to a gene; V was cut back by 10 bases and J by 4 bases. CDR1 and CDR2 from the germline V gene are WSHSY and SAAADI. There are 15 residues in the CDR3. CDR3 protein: CAKKGAGAINEKLFF. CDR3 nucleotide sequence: TGCGCCAAAAAGGGGGCAGGGGCGATTAATGAAAAACTGTTTTTT.

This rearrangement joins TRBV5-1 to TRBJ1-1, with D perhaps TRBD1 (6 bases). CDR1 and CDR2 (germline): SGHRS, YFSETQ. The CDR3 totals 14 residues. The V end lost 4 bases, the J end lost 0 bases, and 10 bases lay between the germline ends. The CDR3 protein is CASSAGQMNTEAFF. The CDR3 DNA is TGCGCCAGCAGCGCAGGACAGATGAACACTGAAGCTTTCTTT.

The DNA of the CDR3 is TGTGCCAGCAGCCAAGATTCGGATGAGCAGTTCTTC. This translates into CASSQDSDEQFF. The chain uses TRBV3-1 (or the pseudogene TRBV3-2) and TRBJ2-1, with D unresolved. CDR1 and CDR2 (germline): LGHDT, YNNKEL (reference sequence). V was trimmed by 0 bases and J by 8 bases, leaving 5 bases between them. The CDR3 is 12 residues long.

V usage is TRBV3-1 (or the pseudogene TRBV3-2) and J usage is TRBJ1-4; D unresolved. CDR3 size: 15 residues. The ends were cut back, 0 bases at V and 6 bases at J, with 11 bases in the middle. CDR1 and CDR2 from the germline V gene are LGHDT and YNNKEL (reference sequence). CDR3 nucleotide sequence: TGTGCCAGCAGCCAAGAGCACGCAAGCTATGAAAAACTGTTTTTT. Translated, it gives CASSQEHASYEKLFF.

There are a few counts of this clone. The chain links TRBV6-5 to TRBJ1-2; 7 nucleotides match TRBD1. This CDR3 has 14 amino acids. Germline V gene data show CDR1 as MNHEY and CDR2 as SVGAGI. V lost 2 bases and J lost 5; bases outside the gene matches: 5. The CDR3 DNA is TGTGCCAGCAGTTACGACAGGGCGCCATATGGCTACACCTTC. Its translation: CASSYDRAPYGYTF.

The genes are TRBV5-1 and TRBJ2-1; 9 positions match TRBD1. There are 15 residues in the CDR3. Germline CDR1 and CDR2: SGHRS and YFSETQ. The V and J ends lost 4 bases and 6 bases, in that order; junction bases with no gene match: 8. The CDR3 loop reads CASSAGTGIGNEQFF. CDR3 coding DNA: TGCGCCAGCAGCGCCGGGACAGGGATCGGCAATGAGCAGTTCTTC.